Shown below are 31 T cell receptor beta chains from a single sample sequenced in a study of T cell responses to AZD1222 COVID-19 vaccine. Using immunoSEQ multiplex PCR, the repertoire was profiled, and TCRdb retains in-frame clones only, with some absent. The table has 130,000 to 150,000 clones, 90% to 95% seen once; the top ten hold about 2.1%. This sample comprised peripheral blood, obtained on day 0 of AZD1222 vaccination. These receptors came from an adult in good health.

The chain has TRBV7-2 and TRBJ2-1, with 7 bases lining up with TRBD2. The CDR3 length is 13 residues. In germline, CDR1 is SGHTA, CDR2 FQGNSA. With V trimmed by 11 bases and J by 0 bases, 4 bases remained unmatched. CDR3 nucleotides: TGTGCCGTGGGGGGGTTCTCCTACAATGAGCAGTTCTTC. Protein sequence: CAVGGFSYNEQFF.

The gene calls are TRBV5-1 and TRBJ2-5; possibly TRBD2 for D (5 bases). The length of the CDR3 is 15 residues. Germline-derived CDR1 and CDR2 are SGHRS and YFSETQ. Trimming took 4 bases from V and 5 from J, leaving 18 bases between them. DNA of the CDR3: TGCGCCAGCAGCCCGGGGTATTCCGGGCCCGAGACCCAGTACTTC. Amino acid sequence: CASSPGYSGPETQYF.

The rearrangement links TRBV5-4 to TRBJ2-1; 13 bases are shared with TRBD2. V shed 3 bases and J 7 bases; nucleotides not matched to a gene: 7. The CDR3 consists of 16 residues. The germline V gene has CDR1 SGHNT and CDR2 YYREEE (reference sequence). CDR3 nucleotide sequence: TGTGCCAGCAGCTCCTCTACTAGCGGGAGGGAAAATGAGCAGTTCTTC. Translating it yields CASSSSTSGRENEQFF.

This chain connects TRBV7-9 to TRBJ1-6; D remains ambiguous. The ends were cut back, 5 bases at V and 3 bases at J, with 14 bases in the middle. CDR3 length equals 16 residues. Germline CDR1 reads SEHNR; CDR2 reads FQNEAQ (reference sequence). Here the CDR3 reads CASSLGSLGYNSPLHF. The DNA of the CDR3 is TGTGCCAGCAGCCTGGGGAGTCTTGGCTATAATTCACCCCTCCACTTT.

The chain joins TRBV2 to TRBJ2-7; the D gene is possibly TRBD2 (5 bases). This CDR3 has 15 residues. Germline-derived CDR1 and CDR2 are SNHLY and FYNNEI. V lost 6 bases and J 2 bases, leaving 17 bases between the germline ends. CDR3 protein: CASSSSPSLPYEQYF. The DNA for the CDR3 is TGTGCCAGCAGCAGCTCGCCTAGCTTACCCTACGAGCAGTACTTC.

The chain couples TRBV5-1 to TRBJ2-5; D unresolved. Germline V gives CDR1 SGHRS, CDR2 YFSETQ. CDR3 size: 13 residues. Trimming pared 0 bases from V and 2 bases from J, leaving 5 bases between. This chain's CDR3 is CASSLAVQETQYF. For the CDR3, the DNA is TGCGCCAGCAGCTTGGCGGTGCAAGAGACCCAGTACTTC.

V gene TRBV9 combines with J gene TRBJ2-5; 7 nucleotides match TRBD1. This CDR3 comprises 13 residues. The V segment lost 5 bases and the J segment 6 bases; nucleotides outside the gene matches: 7. Germline assignment: CDR1 SGDLS and CDR2 YYNGEE. CDR3 nucleotides: TGTGCCAGCAGTTCAGGGGGACAAAAGACCCAGTACTTC. Its protein product is CASSSGGQKTQYF.

The V gene is TRBV11-2, the J gene TRBJ1-1; 9 bases align to TRBD1. Per germline, CDR1 SGHAT and CDR2 FQNNGV. CDR3 length: 17 residues. J was trimmed by 3 bases and V by 4 bases; bases with no gene match: 12. For the CDR3, the DNA is TGTGCCAGCAGCTCCGATGAACAGGGGGCGCGCGACACTGAAGCTTTCTTT. Its protein product is CASSSDEQGARDTEAFF.

The V and J genes are TRBV4-1 and TRBJ1-2; 10 nucleotides align to TRBD1. Germline V gene sequence: CDR1 MGHRA, CDR2 YSYEKL. CDR3 length equals 15 residues. V shed 1 base, J shed 4 bases, and the junction held 3 bases outside the gene matches. CDR3 sequence reads: CASSQGQGAVYGYTF. The CDR3 DNA reads TGCGCCAGCAGCCAAGGACAGGGGGCCGTCTATGGCTACACCTTC.

The rearrangement uses TRBV28 and TRBJ2-7, with D perhaps TRBD1 (5 bases). There are 15 residues in the CDR3. Germline V gene lookup returns CDR1 MDHEN and CDR2 SYDVKM. Trimming stripped 3 bases from V and 0 bases from J, with 12 bases between. CDR3 DNA: TGTGCCAGCAGTTTTAGGACAAGAAGCTCCTACGAGCAGTACTTC. It translates to CASSFRTRSSYEQYF.

The chain joins TRBV9 to TRBJ2-1, with a tentative D call TRBD2 (5 bases). The CDR3 runs 15 residues. CDR1 is SGDLS, CDR2 YYNGEE, per germline. V dropped 0 bases and J dropped 1 base, with 8 bases sitting between them. The CDR3 loop is CASSVEEGSYNEQFF. In DNA, the CDR3 is TGTGCCAGCAGCGTAGAAGAGGGTTCCTACAATGAGCAGTTCTTC.

The chain combines TRBV7-9 with TRBJ2-3, with a tentative D call TRBD2 (6 bases). The length of the CDR3 is 13 residues. V lost 6 bases and J 2 bases, leaving 9 bases between the germline ends. Germline V gives CDR1 SEHNR, CDR2 FQNEAQ (reference sequence). The CDR3 region has the DNA TGTGCCAGCAGGGGGGGTGTCACAGATACGCAGTATTTT. Encoded protein: CASRGGVTDTQYF.

The chain couples TRBV2 to TRBJ1-6; D is perhaps TRBD1 (5 bases). Looked up from germline, CDR1 is SNHLY and CDR2 is FYNNEI. The germline V and J ends were trimmed by 6 bases and 5 bases, with 14 bases remaining between them. The CDR3 consists of 15 residues. This chain's CDR3 is CASRRTGRNNSPLHF. The CDR3, as DNA: TGTGCCAGCAGGCGTACGGGACGTAATAATTCACCCCTCCACTTT.

The chain employs TRBV7-8 and TRBJ2-1, with D perhaps matching TRBD1 (6 bases). Deletions cut 2 bases from V and 2 bases from J, with 7 bases between. Germline values: CDR1 SGHVS, CDR2 FQNEAQ. This CDR3 comprises 14 residues. The CDR3 coding sequence is TGTGCCAGCAGCTTAAGGACAGCCTACAATGAGCAGTTCTTC. Translation gives CASSLRTAYNEQFF.

This clone was seen a handful of times. The J gene is TRBJ1-6, the V gene TRBV3-1 (or the pseudogene TRBV3-2); possibly TRBD1 for D (5 bases). The CDR3 length is 18 residues. The germline V gene encodes CDR1 LGHDT and CDR2 YNNKEL (reference sequence). V shed 0 bases and J shed 2 bases, with 14 bases lying between them. The CDR3, as DNA: TGTGCCAGCAGCCAAGATGGGAGGGGTTACACCTATAATTCACCCCTCCACTTT. Amino acid sequence: CASSQDGRGYTYNSPLHF.

The V call is TRBV21-1, the J call TRBJ1-6; the D call of TRBD1 is as the table states it, not checked on the DNA. TRBV21-1 is assigned pseudogene status. The CDR3 has 17 residues. This CDR3 is CASSSLGVSKRNSPLHF. The CDR3 coding sequence is TGTGCCAGCAGCAGCCTAGGGGTCAGTAAAAGAAATTCACCCCTCCACTTT.

The chain has TRBV7-3 and TRBJ2-7; TRBD2 aligns across 9 bases. V shed 2 bases, J shed 2 bases, and the junction held 4 bases outside the gene matches. Germline CDR1 and CDR2: SGHTA and FQGTGA. CDR3 length: 15 amino acids. In DNA, the CDR3 is TGTGCCAGCAGCTTAGAGGCGGGAGGGACCTACGAGCAGTACTTC. Translated: CASSLEAGGTYEQYF.

The rearrangement uses TRBV7-8 and TRBJ1-1; unclear D gene. The V end lost 2 bases, the J end lost 1 base, and 11 bases lay between the germline ends. CDR1 and CDR2 (germline): SGHVS, FQNEAQ. The CDR3 length is 15 residues. CDR3 region: CASSLMRASNTEAFF. The CDR3 nucleotides read TGTGCCAGCAGCTTAATGAGGGCTTCGAACACTGAAGCTTTCTTT. The entire variable domain, with the rest obtained from reference TRBV7-8 and TRBJ1-1, is as follows: GAGVSQSPRYKVAKRGQDVALRCDPISGHVSLFWYQQALGQGPEFLTYFQNEAQLDKSGLPSDRFFAERPEGSVSTLKIQRTQQEDSAVYLCASSLMRASNTEAFFGQGTRLTVV.

The V and J genes are TRBV5-1 and TRBJ2-6, with a weak D call TRBD1 (6 bases). The CDR3 runs to 16 residues. Germline V lookup: CDR1 SGHRS, CDR2 YFSETQ. The germline V and J ends were trimmed by 2 bases and 3 bases, with 12 bases remaining between them. CDR3 sequence reads: CASSLNRVGGANVLTF. For the CDR3, the DNA is TGCGCCAGCAGCTTAAACAGGGTTGGTGGGGCCAACGTCCTGACTTTC.

This chain uses TRBV27 with TRBJ2-3; D is uncertain. Looked up from germline, CDR1 is MNHEY and CDR2 is SMNVEV (reference sequence). The CDR3 runs to 13 residues. The germline V and J ends were trimmed by 3 bases and 2 bases, with 6 bases remaining between them. The CDR3 bases are TGTGCCAGCAGTTTGAGGTACACAGATACGCAGTATTTT. Encoded protein: CASSLRYTDTQYF.

The J gene is TRBJ2-2, the V gene TRBV25-1, with D possibly TRBD2 on 7 matching bases. Trimming shortened V by 7 bases and J by 5 bases, and 23 bases separated the two germline ends. This CDR3 has 17 amino acids. The germline V gene encodes CDR1 MGHDK and CDR2 SYGVNS. CDR3 residues: CASTPGSGGAPTGELFF. For the CDR3, the DNA is TGTGCCAGCACCCCAGGGAGTGGGGGGGCACCAACCGGGGAGCTGTTTTTT.

This chain uses TRBV15 with TRBJ2-7, with D unresolved. V was trimmed by 5 bases and J by 5 bases, leaving 16 bases between them. The CDR3 consists of 14 residues. CDR1 is LNHNV and CDR2 is YYDKDF in the germline V gene (reference sequence). The DNA of the CDR3 is TGTGCCACCAGCCACCCACTGATCCCTAACGAGCAGTACTTC. Residues: CATSHPLIPNEQYF.

The chain recombines TRBV19 with TRBJ1-1; TRBD1 matches 8 bases. Germline trimming cut 6 bases from V and 10 bases from J; bases unmatched to any gene: 4. Germline values: CDR1 LNHDA, CDR2 SQIVND (reference sequence). The CDR3 is 11 amino acids. CDR3 sequence reads: CASRTGGAAFF. CDR3 nucleotides: TGTGCCAGTAGAACAGGGGGAGCAGCTTTCTTT.

The rearrangement joins TRBV5-1 to TRBJ1-2; D remains unclear. This CDR3 is 14 amino acids long. Trimming shortened V by 4 bases and J by 3 bases, and 13 bases separated the two germline ends. Looked up from germline, CDR1 is SGHRS and CDR2 is YFSETQ. CDR3 loop: CASSPDEGYYGYTF. In DNA form, the CDR3 reads TGCGCCAGCAGCCCGGACGAGGGATACTATGGCTACACCTTC.

The chain couples TRBV19 to TRBJ2-3, with D unclear. V shed 3 bases and J shed 0 bases, with 7 bases lying between them. The CDR3 has 14 residues. The germline gives CDR1 LNHDA, CDR2 SQIVND (reference sequence). DNA for the CDR3: TGTGCCAGTAGTATCTCGGGCAGCACAGATACGCAGTATTTT. The encoded protein is CASSISGSTDTQYF.

The rearrangement uses TRBV5-4 and TRBJ1-6, with D perhaps TRBD1 (5 bases). Trimming removed 4 bases from V and 5 bases from J, with 16 bases in between. Per germline, CDR1 SGHNT and CDR2 YYREEE (reference sequence). This CDR3 region has 16 residues. The chain's CDR3 is CASSPRTPDNNSPLHF. DNA of the CDR3: TGTGCCAGCAGCCCCCGGACACCAGATAATAATTCACCCCTCCACTTT.

J is TRBJ2-7 and V is TRBV3-1 (or the pseudogene TRBV3-2); 7 bases are shared with TRBD1. V lost 4 bases and J lost 2; bases outside the gene matches: 5. In germline, CDR1 is LGHDT, CDR2 YNNKEL (reference sequence). The CDR3 extends over 14 amino acids. The CDR3 reads CASSPRQGAYEQYF. The CDR3 nucleotides are TGTGCCAGCAGCCCCCGACAGGGAGCCTACGAGCAGTACTTC.

The J gene is TRBJ1-1, the V gene TRBV4-1; possible D gene TRBD1, 5 bases. The CDR3 loop spans 16 amino acids. Germline CDR1 and CDR2: MGHRA and YSYEKL. V was trimmed by 0 bases and J by 4 bases, leaving 15 bases between them. The CDR3 spells CASSQEGQPGGTEAFF. The CDR3 DNA sequence: TGCGCCAGCAGCCAAGAGGGGCAGCCCGGGGGCACTGAAGCTTTCTTT.

J is TRBJ1-6 and V is TRBV13, with D uncertain. The length of the CDR3 is 13 residues. From germline, CDR1 is PRHDT and CDR2 FYEKMQ (reference sequence). Trimming left V 5 bases short and J 11 bases short, with 13 bases between. CDR3: CASSLRPGTPLHF. CDR3 nucleotides: TGTGCCAGCAGCCTACGACCGGGGACACCCCTCCACTTT.

The chain employs TRBV7-9 and TRBJ2-7; D gene uncertain. The V end lost 10 bases, the J end lost 0 bases, and 16 bases lay between the germline ends. The V gene's germline CDR1 is SEHNR and CDR2 FQNEAQ (reference sequence). The CDR3 length is 14 residues. The chain's CDR3 is CATELGGSSYEQYF. The CDR3 coding sequence is TGTGCCACCGAATTGGGCGGCAGCTCCTACGAGCAGTACTTC. The full variable domain, with the rest looked up from reference TRBV7-9 and TRBJ2-7, is DTGVSQNPRHKITKRGQNVTFRCDPISEHNRLYWYRQTLGQGPEFLTYFQNEAQLEKSRLLSDRFSAERPKGSFSTLEIQRTEQGDSAMYLCATELGGSSYEQYFGPGTRLTVT.

The chain couples TRBV5-4 to TRBJ2-1; 8 bases line up with TRBD2. Looked up from germline, CDR1 is SGHNT and CDR2 is YYREEE (reference sequence). The CDR3 loop spans 15 amino acids. Trimming cost V 4 bases and J 8 bases; bases outside gene matches: 11. The CDR3 DNA reads as TGTGCCAGCAGCCCGGGACTAGAGGGTCTGGATGAGCAGTTCTTC. Translation gives CASSPGLEGLDEQFF.